This T cell receptor beta chain was obtained from a study of cytomegalovirus exposure and HLA in healthy donors. Study-level findings and limits: Several top significant clusters appeared, in a later analysis, to be linked to common viral pathogens. CMV serostatus was the sole immune exposure data available. In vitro work confirmed that a few CMV-associated chains recognize CMV antigens. One variant, a missense change in DCLRE1C, was linked in a later analysis to TCR beta V- and J-gene trimming.

Points on this clone: Its antigen remains unknown.

The CDR3 totals 14 residues. The germline gives CDR1 LGHNA, CDR2 YNFKEQ. V lost 0 bases and J 8 bases, leaving 8 bases between the germline ends. PCR employed 60 Vbeta and 13 Jbeta primers. TCRdb's copy holds only in-frame clones and misses some; the assay was immunoSEQ multiplex PCR. The sample holds some 130,000 clones, roughly 85% seen once. Material: PBMCs. The TCR comes from a middle-aged man in good health and CMV-seropositive. The chain recombines TRBV4-2 with TRBJ1-6, with D perhaps TRBD1 (5 bases). CDR3 sequence reads: CASSQEGVYSPLHF. CDR3 nucleotide sequence: TGTGCCAGCAGCCAAGAAGGGGTTTATTCACCCCTCCACTTT.